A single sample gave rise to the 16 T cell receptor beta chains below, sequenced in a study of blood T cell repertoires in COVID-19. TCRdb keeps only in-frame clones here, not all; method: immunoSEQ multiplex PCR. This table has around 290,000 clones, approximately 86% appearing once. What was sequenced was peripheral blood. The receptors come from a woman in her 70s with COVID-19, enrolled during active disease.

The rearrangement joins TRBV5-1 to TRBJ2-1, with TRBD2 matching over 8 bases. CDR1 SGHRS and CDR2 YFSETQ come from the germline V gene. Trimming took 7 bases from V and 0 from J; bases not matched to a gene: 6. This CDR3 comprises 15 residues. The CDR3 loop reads CASGAGVSSYNEQFF. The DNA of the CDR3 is TGCGCCAGCGGAGCGGGGGTAAGCTCCTACAATGAGCAGTTCTTC. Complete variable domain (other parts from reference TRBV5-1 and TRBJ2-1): KAGVTQTPRYLIKTRGQQVTLSCSPISGHRSVSWYQQTPGQGLQFLFEYFSETQRNKGNFPGRFSGRQFSNSRSEMNVSTLELGDSALYLCASGAGVSSYNEQFFGPGTRLTVL.

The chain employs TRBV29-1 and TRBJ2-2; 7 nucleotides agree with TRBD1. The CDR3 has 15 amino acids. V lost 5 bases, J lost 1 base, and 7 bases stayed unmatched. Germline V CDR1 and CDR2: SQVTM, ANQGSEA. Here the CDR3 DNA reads TGCAGCGTTTTAGGACAGGACGTGAACACCGGGGAGCTGTTTTTT. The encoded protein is CSVLGQDVNTGELFF.

Here the CDR3 reads CASSPILAGGPYEQYF. The CDR3 bases are TGTGCCAGCTCACCGATACTAGCGGGGGGACCCTACGAGCAGTACTTC. The chain is built from TRBV18 and TRBJ2-7, with TRBD2 matching over 12 bases. V was pared by 3 bases and J by 2 bases, with 5 bases of the junction left unmatched. The CDR3 sequence is 16 residues long. Germline V gene sequence: CDR1 KGHSH, CDR2 LQKENI.

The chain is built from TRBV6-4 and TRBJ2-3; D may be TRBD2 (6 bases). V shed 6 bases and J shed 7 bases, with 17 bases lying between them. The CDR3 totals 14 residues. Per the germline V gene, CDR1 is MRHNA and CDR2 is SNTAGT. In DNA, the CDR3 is TGTGCCAGCAGCCCGGAGGGTTTAGGAAATACGCAGTATTTT. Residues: CASSPEGLGNTQYF.

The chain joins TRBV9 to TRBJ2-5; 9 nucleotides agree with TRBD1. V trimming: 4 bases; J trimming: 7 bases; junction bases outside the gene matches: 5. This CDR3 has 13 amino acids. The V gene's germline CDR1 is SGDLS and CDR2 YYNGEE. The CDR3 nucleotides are TGTGCCAGCAGCCCCGGGACAGGGCGGACCCAGTACTTC. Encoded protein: CASSPGTGRTQYF.

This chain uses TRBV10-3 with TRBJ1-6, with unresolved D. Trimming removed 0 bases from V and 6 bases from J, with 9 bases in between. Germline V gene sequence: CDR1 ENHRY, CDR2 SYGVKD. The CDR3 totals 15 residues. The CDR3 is CAISESAGFNSPLHF. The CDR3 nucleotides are TGTGCCATCAGTGAGTCCGCGGGGTTTAATTCACCCCTCCACTTT.

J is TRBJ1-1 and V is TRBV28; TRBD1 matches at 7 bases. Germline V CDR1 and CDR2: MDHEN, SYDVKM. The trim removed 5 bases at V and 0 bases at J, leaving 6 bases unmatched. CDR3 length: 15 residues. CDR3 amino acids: CASSPGQIMNTEAFF. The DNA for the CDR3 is TGTGCCAGCAGTCCGGGACAGATCATGAACACTGAAGCTTTCTTT.

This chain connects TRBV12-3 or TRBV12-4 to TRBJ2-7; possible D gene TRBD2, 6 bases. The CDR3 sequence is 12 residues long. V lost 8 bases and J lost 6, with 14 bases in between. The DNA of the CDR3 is TGTGCCAGCGGCCTTGGGGGGAGCGAGCAGTACTTC. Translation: CASGLGGSEQYF.

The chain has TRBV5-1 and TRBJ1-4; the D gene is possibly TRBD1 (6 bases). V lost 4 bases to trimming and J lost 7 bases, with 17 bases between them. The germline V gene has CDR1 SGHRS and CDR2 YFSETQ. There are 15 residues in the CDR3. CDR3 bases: TGCGCCAGCAGCCCGGGGTCTGGGGGCGGTGAAAAACTGTTTTTT. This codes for CASSPGSGGGEKLFF.

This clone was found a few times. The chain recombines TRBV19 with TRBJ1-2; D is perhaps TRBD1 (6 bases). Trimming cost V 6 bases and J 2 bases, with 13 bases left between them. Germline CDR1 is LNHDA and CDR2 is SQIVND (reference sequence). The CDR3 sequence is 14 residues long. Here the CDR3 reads CASRPGQLNYGYTF. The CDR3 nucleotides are TGTGCCAGTAGACCAGGACAGTTGAACTATGGCTACACCTTC.

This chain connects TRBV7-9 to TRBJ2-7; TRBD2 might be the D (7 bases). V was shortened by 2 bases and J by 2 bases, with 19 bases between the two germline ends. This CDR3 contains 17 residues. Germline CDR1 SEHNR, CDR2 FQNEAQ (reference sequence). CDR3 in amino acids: CASSLSSGRGPTYEQYF. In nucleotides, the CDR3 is TGTGCCAGCAGCTTATCCTCCGGGCGGGGGCCCACCTACGAGCAGTACTTC.

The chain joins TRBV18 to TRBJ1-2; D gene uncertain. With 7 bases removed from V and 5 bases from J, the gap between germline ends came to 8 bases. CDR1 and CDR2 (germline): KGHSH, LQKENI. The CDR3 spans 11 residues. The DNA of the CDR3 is TGTGCCAGCTACGGGGTTTATGGCTACACCTTC. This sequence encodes CASYGVYGYTF. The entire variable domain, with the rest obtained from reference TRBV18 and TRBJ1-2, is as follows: NAGVMQNPRHLVRRRGQEARLRCSPMKGHSHVYWYRQLPEEGLKFMVYLQKENIIDESGMPKERFSAEFPKEGPSILRIQQVVRGDSAAYFCASYGVYGYTFGSGTRLTVV.

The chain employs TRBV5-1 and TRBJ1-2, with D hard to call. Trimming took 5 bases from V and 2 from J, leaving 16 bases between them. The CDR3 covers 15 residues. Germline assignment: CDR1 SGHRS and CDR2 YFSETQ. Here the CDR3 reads CASSPGQNLNYGYTF. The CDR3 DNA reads TGCGCCAGCAGTCCGGGTCAGAACCTCAACTATGGCTACACCTTC.

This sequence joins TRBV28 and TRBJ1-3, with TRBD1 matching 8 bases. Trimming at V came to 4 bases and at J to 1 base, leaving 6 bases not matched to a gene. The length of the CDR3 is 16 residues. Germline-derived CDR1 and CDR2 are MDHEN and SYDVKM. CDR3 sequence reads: CASSSWTGLSGNTIYF. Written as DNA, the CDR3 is TGTGCCAGCAGTTCATGGACAGGGCTATCTGGAAACACCATATATTTT.

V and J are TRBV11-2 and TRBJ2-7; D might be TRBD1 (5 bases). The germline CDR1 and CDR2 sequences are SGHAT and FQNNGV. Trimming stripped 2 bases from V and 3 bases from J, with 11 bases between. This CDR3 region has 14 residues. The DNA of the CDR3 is TGTGCCAGCAGCTTACCGGAGACAGTCTACGAGCAGTACTTC. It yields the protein CASSLPETVYEQYF.

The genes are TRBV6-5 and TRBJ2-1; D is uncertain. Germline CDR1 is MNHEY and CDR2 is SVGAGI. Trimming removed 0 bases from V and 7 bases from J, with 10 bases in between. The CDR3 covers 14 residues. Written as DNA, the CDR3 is TGTGCCAGCAGTTACTCGAGTCCGTTGAATGAGCAGTTCTTC. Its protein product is CASSYSSPLNEQFF.